This TCR beta chain was sequenced during a study of early T cells in non-severe SARS-CoV-2 infection. Whole-study context: It was bulk RNA from unsorted whole blood that was sequenced, and the chains were unpaired.

Germline lookup yields CDR1 DFQATT and CDR2 SNEGSKA (reference sequence). The V gene lost 1 base and the J gene lost 0 bases, with 10 bases spanning the gap. The CDR3 consists of 15 residues. Molecules of cDNA were individually given unique molecular identifiers that were attached to them. Via MiXCR, TCRdb re-called the 5' RACE reads, giving one row per CDR3 protein. Of about 49,000 distinct CDR3 sequences listed, roughly 10% are singletons. The chain carries TRBV20-1 and TRBJ1-3; no firm D call. The specimen was whole blood. The TCR originated in an adult who was a healthcare worker with PCR-confirmed SARS-CoV-2 infection or an uninfected control (not recorded which). This CDR3 is CSARVRVSSGNTIYF. The CDR3 nucleotides read TGCAGTGCTAGAGTTCGGGTCAGCTCTGGAAACACCATATATTTT.